A single T cell receptor (beta chain) is shown here with its context. This specimen comes from a study of blood T cell repertoires in COVID-19. Study-wide context: From the United States, Italy and Spain came samples of acute and convalescent COVID-19.

Method: immunoSEQ multiplex PCR; TCRdb's copy keeps in-frame clones and lacks some. The sample includes 77,000 or so clones, approximately 79% seen only once; the top ten take 2.5% to 3%. This CDR3 has 13 residues. The germline gives CDR1 KGHSH, CDR2 LQKENI. Trimming removed 6 bases from V and 3 bases from J, with 11 bases in between. The clonotype comes from a human donor with acute or convalescent COVID-19. The donor label of this sample is uncertain. The chain joins TRBV18 to TRBJ1-1, with a possible D match to TRBD1 (6 bases). The sequencing input was peripheral blood. CDR3 DNA: TGTGCCAGCTCGCTGAACAGGGACACTGAAGCTTTCTTT. It yields the protein CASSLNRDTEAFF.